The 3 T cell receptor beta chains below all came from one sample that was sequenced in a study of preoperative IRX-2 immunotherapy in early breast cancer. Treatment given: preoperative locoregional IRX-2 cytokine immunotherapy. Assay used: immunoSEQ multiplex PCR; TCRdb lists only in-frame clones, some missing. This sample has roughly 62,000 clones, with around 94% found just once. This sample was gathered from a patient treated with IRX-2 immunotherapy. The origin of the receptors is a human donor with breast cancer.

This sequence joins TRBV10-3 and TRBJ2-7; 7 bases line up with TRBD2. The CDR3 has 14 amino acids. The germline V gene encodes CDR1 ENHRY and CDR2 SYGVKD. The junction had 6 bases not matched to a gene; V was cut back by 7 bases and J by 0 bases. The CDR3 here is CAIKASGNSYEQYF. Here the CDR3 DNA reads TGTGCCATCAAAGCCAGCGGGAACTCCTACGAGCAGTACTTC.

The rearrangement links TRBV5-1 to TRBJ2-3, with 7 bases identical to TRBD2. Germline V gene data show CDR1 as SGHRS and CDR2 as YFSETQ. Trimming at V came to 3 bases and at J to 9 bases, leaving 10 bases not matched to a gene. The CDR3 consists of 14 residues. The CDR3 DNA follows: TGCGCCAGCAGCTCGGAACTAGCGAGAGGGACGCAGTATTTT. Protein product: CASSSELARGTQYF.

The rearrangement uses TRBV28 and TRBJ2-5; the D gene is possibly TRBD2 (6 bases). The CDR3 totals 13 residues. Germline CDR1 and CDR2: MDHEN and SYDVKM. V was cut by 3 bases and J by 2 bases, with 7 bases left in between. CDR3 protein: CASSFGGQETQYF. Written as DNA, the CDR3 is TGTGCCAGCAGTTTCGGGGGACAAGAGACCCAGTACTTC.